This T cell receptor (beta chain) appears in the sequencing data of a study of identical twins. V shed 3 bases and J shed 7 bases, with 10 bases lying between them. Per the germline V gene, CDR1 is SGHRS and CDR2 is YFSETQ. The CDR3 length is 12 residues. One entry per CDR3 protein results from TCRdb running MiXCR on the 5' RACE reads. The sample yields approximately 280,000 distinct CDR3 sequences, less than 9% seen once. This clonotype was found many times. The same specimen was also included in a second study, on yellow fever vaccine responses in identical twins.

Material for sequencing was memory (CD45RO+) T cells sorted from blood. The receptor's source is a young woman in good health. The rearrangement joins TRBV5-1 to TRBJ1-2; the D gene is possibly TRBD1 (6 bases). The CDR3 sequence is CASSYTGSGYTF. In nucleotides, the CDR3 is TGCGCCAGCAGCTACACAGGGTCTGGCTACACCTTC.